These 11 T cell receptor beta chains were all obtained from the same sample, sequenced in a study of shared clonotypes between healthy human individuals. The method was immunoSEQ multiplex PCR; TCRdb's version includes in-frame clones alone and lacks a portion of them. Of a few million clones in the sample, 90% to 95% were seen once. Sequencing was carried out using naive CD4+ T cells sorted from blood. Regarding subset: CD45RA+ positively selected. These receptor sequences come from a man between 18 and 29 years old in good health.

Here the CDR3 DNA reads TGTGCCAGCAGTTTATGGCCCCAGGGGGATCAGCCCCAGCATTTT. This codes for CASSLWPQGDQPQHF. The chain couples TRBV28 to TRBJ1-5; 7 positions match TRBD1. Germline V CDR1 and CDR2: MDHEN, SYDVKM. CDR3 length: 15 residues. The trim removed 0 bases at V and 5 bases at J, leaving 4 bases unmatched.

About this clone: The same CDR3 is also encoded by other DNA sequences in this sample. The V gene is TRBV5-1, the J gene TRBJ2-3; no clear D. Germline V CDR1 and CDR2: SGHRS, YFSETQ. This CDR3 comprises 13 residues. Trimming shortened V by 0 bases and J by 3 bases, and 5 bases separated the two germline ends. The CDR3 spells CASSLDRTDTQYF. DNA of the CDR3: TGCGCCAGCAGCTTGGACAGAACAGATACGCAGTATTTT.

The CDR3 DNA reads as TGTGCCAGTAGTATATTCGTGGGGAACACAGATACGCAGTATTTT. This gives the protein CASSIFVGNTDTQYF. The chain has TRBV19 and TRBJ2-3; D ambiguous. Germline lookup yields CDR1 LNHDA and CDR2 SQIVND (reference sequence). CDR3 length equals 15 residues. Between the trimmed V and J ends, which lost 2 bases and 2 bases, there was a span of 11 bases.

The J gene is TRBJ1-2, the V gene TRBV19, with TRBD1 matching over 10 bases. CDR1 and CDR2 from the germline V gene are LNHDA and SQIVND (reference sequence). The CDR3 length is 16 residues. The V and J ends lost 5 bases and 5 bases, in that order; junction bases with no gene match: 11. CDR3 region: CASSPESGTGAYGYTF. The CDR3 DNA follows: TGTGCCAGTAGTCCTGAGTCTGGGACAGGGGCTTATGGCTACACCTTC.

To note about this clone: Other DNA variants within this sample encode the same CDR3. The chain couples TRBV5-1 to TRBJ2-3; D unclear. The V gene lost 1 base and the J gene lost 0 bases, with 9 bases spanning the gap. CDR3 length equals 15 residues. Germline loops: CDR1 SGHRS, CDR2 YFSETQ. The CDR3 DNA is TGCGCCAGCAGCTTGCCGGGTGGGAGCACAGATACGCAGTATTTT. Protein product: CASSLPGGSTDTQYF.

This chain connects TRBV6-1 to TRBJ1-3; TRBD1 matches 8 bases. Per the germline V gene, CDR1 is MNHNS and CDR2 is SASEGT. V dropped 2 bases and J dropped 2; count of bases not matched to a gene: 5. The CDR3 sequence is 16 residues long. The CDR3 loop reads CASSESTGGTGNTIYF. CDR3 sequence (DNA): TGTGCCAGCAGTGAAAGCACAGGGGGGACTGGAAACACCATATATTTT.

This clone was counted between two and nine times. The chain is built from TRBV6-1 and TRBJ1-4; D perhaps matches TRBD1 (5 bases). CDR1 MNHNS and CDR2 SASEGT come from the germline V gene. The V end was cut by 6 bases, the J end by 5 bases, with 13 bases between. The CDR3 covers 14 residues. The CDR3 nucleotides are TGTGCCAGCAGGCCGGGACTCTCGAATGAAAAACTGTTTTTT. This gives the protein CASRPGLSNEKLFF.

The rearrangement joins TRBV10-1 to TRBJ2-7; 10 positions match TRBD2. V dropped 6 bases and J dropped 6; count of bases not matched to a gene: 17. CDR1 is WNHNN, CDR2 SYGVQD, per germline (reference sequence). This CDR3 contains 17 residues. CDR3 nucleotides: TGCGCCAGCAGGCTAGCGGGAGTCTCACGAGAGGGGAGCGAGCAGTACTTC. It translates to CASRLAGVSREGSEQYF.

The genes are TRBV28 and TRBJ2-5; the D gene is possibly TRBD1 (6 bases). The CDR3 runs 13 residues. CDR1 is MDHEN and CDR2 is SYDVKM in the germline V gene. V was clipped by 5 bases and J by 4 bases, with 11 bases between them. The CDR3 loop reads CASSLTGRETQYF. The CDR3 DNA reads as TGTGCCAGCAGTCTTACAGGGAGAGAGACCCAGTACTTC.

This clone was counted once. The chain links TRBV5-1 to TRBJ2-1; TRBD1 matches at 9 bases. The CDR3 loop spans 15 amino acids. V gave up 4 bases and J gave up 4 bases; unmatched junction bases: 6. Per germline, CDR1 SGHRS and CDR2 YFSETQ. CDR3: CASSKGQGIYNEQFF. DNA for the CDR3: TGCGCCAGCAGCAAGGGACAGGGAATTTACAATGAGCAGTTCTTC.

On this clone: Other DNA sequences of this sample code for an identical CDR3. The chain combines TRBV7-9 with TRBJ2-5, with 8 bases lining up with TRBD2. The germline V gene has CDR1 SEHNR and CDR2 FQNEAQ (reference sequence). The CDR3 length is 15 residues. After removal of 4 bases from V and 1 base from J, the junction contained 5 bases not matched to a gene. CDR3 amino acids: CASSSGLAVQETQYF. The CDR3 DNA sequence: TGTGCCAGCAGCTCCGGACTAGCAGTCCAAGAGACCCAGTACTTC.